The T cell receptor beta chain described here comes from a study of cytomegalovirus exposure and HLA in healthy donors. In the PCR, 60 Vbeta and 13 Jbeta primers were used. Using immunoSEQ multiplex PCR, the repertoire was profiled, and TCRdb retains in-frame clones only, with some absent. In the table there are 120,000 or so clones, around three quarters of which are singletons. Per germline, CDR1 MNHEY and CDR2 SVGAGI. The CDR3 covers 15 residues. V lost 6 bases, J lost 9 bases, and 22 bases lay in between. Study results and limitations: Indistinguishable V segments such as TRBV6-2 and TRBV6-3 were excluded.

In this sample, this clone turned up once. The antigen is not known. The sequenced sample was PBMCs. The receptor was isolated from a man aged 25 to 40 in good health and CMV-seronegative. This chain connects TRBV6-5 to TRBJ2-3; a possible D gene is TRBD2 (6 bases). The CDR3 DNA is TGTGCCAGCAGCTACAATAGTGGGAGGTTTAGCACGCAGTATTTT. This encodes CASSYNSGRFSTQYF.